This TCR beta chain was found in a study of tissue T cells after allogeneic stem cell transplantation. General study findings and limits: Anatomically similar tissues had similar TCR repertoires within each patient.

About this clone itself: Its antigen is not identified.

Clones were read by immunoSEQ multiplex PCR, and TCRdb kept only the in-frame ones, dropping some. The data contain roughly 8,800 clones, around three fifths of them seen just once; the ten biggest clones take up roughly a fifth. Germline CDR1 WSHSY, CDR2 SAAADI. Losses at the gene ends were 6 bases for V and 4 bases for J; bases not matched to a gene: 8. There are 14 residues in the CDR3. The receptor was isolated from a female donor aged 60 or older with lung cancer. The chain carries TRBV10-2 and TRBJ2-5, with TRBD2 matching 7 bases. The input for sequencing was tissue from the jejunum, taken at autopsy. CDR3 region: CASSRGRNGETQYF. The CDR3 nucleotides read TGCGCCAGCAGCCGCGGGAGAAACGGAGAGACCCAGTACTTC.